This T cell receptor (beta chain) was observed in a study of Ad26.COV2.S vaccination and SARS-CoV-2 variants. Study information: The study gave Ad26.COV2.S intramuscularly, once or twice 56 days apart.

The germline V gene has CDR1 LNHDA and CDR2 SQIVND (reference sequence). Trimming shortened V by 4 bases and J by 2 bases, and 17 bases separated the two germline ends. The CDR3 totals 16 residues. Of note for this clone: What it binds is unknown.

Clones were sequenced by immunoSEQ multiplex PCR, and TCRdb holds only the in-frame ones, with some missing. The data contain approximately 480,000 clones, around 90% of them seen just once; the ten biggest clones take up 9.5% to 15%. The study, taken as a whole, reports: Assessments of TCR breadth and depth may have underestimated the total T cell responses. After vaccination, substantial breadth of spike-specific CD8+ and CD4+ responses was reported.

Treatment described: roughly 20 received Ad26.COV2.S at low or high dose, single or two shots; about five received placebo; per-sample allocation not given. Sample collection was performed on day 63 after the first vaccine or placebo injection. Adults aged 18-55 years in Boston included the donor. The sequence was collected from a person between 18 and 59 years old who received the Ad26.COV2.S COVID-19 vaccine or a placebo. Sequencing was performed on peripheral blood, taken in a trial of Ad26.COV2.S vaccine versus placebo. The chain employs TRBV19 and TRBJ1-1; D perhaps matches TRBD1 (5 bases). CDR3 sequence (DNA): TGTGCCAGTAGTAGGGGCATCAGTAGGATAAACACTGAAGCTTTCTTT. It specifies CASSRGISRINTEAFF.